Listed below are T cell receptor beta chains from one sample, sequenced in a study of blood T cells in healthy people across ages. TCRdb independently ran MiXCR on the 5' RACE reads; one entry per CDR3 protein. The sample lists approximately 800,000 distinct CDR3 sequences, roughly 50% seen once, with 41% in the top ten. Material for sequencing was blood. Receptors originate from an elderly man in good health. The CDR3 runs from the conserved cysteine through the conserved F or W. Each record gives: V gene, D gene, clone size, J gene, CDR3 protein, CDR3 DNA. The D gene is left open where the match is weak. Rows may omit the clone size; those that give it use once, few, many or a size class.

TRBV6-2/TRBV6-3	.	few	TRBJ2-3	CASSYSGQVGTDTQYF	TGTGCCAGCAGTTACTCGGGGCAAGTGGGCACAGATACGCAGTATTTT
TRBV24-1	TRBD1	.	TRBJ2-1	CATRTPGTGIDEQFF	TGTGCCACCAGAACGCCCGGGACAGGGATCGACGAGCAGTTCTTC
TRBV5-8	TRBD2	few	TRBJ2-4	CASSRGTSEQYF	TGTGCCAGCAGCCGCGGGACTAGCGAACAGTACTTC
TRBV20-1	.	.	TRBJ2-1	CSARTNSSYNEQFF	TGCAGTGCGCGGACTAACAGCTCCTACAATGAGCAGTTCTTC
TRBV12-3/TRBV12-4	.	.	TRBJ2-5	CVSSLARNPIRGTQYF	TGTGTCAGCAGTTTAGCGCGCAACCCAATCAGGGGGACCCAGTACTTC
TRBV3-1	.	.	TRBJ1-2	CASSQVSGSHYGYTF	TGTGCCAGCAGCCAAGTGAGTGGTTCGCACTATGGCTACACCTTC
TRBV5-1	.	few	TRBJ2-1	CASSSASNSYNEQFF	TGCGCCAGCAGCTCGGCGAGTAATTCGTACAATGAGCAGTTCTTC
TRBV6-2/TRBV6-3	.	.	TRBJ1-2	CASSYSSPGGYTF	TGTGCCAGCAGTTACTCGAGCCCTGGGGGCTACACCTTC
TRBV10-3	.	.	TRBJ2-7	CAISEPAGTLSSYEQYF	TGTGCCATCAGTGAGCCAGCCGGGACGCTTAGCTCCTACGAGCAGTACTTC
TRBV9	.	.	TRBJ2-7	CASSVRWGGGDEQYF	TGTGCCAGCAGCGTACGCTGGGGAGGGGGCGACGAGCAGTACTTC
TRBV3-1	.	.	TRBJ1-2	CASSQDPGLYGYTF	TGTGCCAGCAGCCAAGATCCGGGGCTCTATGGCTACACCTTC
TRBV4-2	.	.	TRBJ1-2	CASSQDESGPGGYTF	TGTGCCAGCAGCCAAGATGAATCGGGACCGGGGGGCTACACCTTC
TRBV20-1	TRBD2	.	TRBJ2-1	CSPLNPWPSGREGNNEQFF	TGCAGTCCGCTCAACCCCTGGCCTAGCGGGAGGGAGGGGAATAATGAGCAGTTCTTC
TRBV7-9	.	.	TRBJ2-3	CASSLVKLGTDTQYF	TGTGCCAGCAGCTTAGTTAAACTGGGGACAGATACGCAGTATTTT
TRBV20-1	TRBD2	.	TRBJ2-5	CSASGRVGQETQYF	TGCAGTGCTAGCGGGAGGGTTGGACAAGAGACCCAGTACTTC
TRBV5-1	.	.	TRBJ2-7	CASSLVRNSTSYEQYF	TGCGCCAGCAGCTTGGTCCGGAACTCGACCTCCTACGAGCAGTACTTC
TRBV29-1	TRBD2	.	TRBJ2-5	CSVGLAAYNEQYF	TGCAGCGTCGGACTAGCGGCATACAATGAGCAGTACTTC
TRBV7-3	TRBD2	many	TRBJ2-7	CASSLAGATYEQYF	TGTGCCAGCAGCTTAGCGGGAGCAACCTACGAGCAGTACTTC
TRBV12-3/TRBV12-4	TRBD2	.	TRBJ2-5	CATARAGVETQYF	TGTGCCACGGCCAGAGCGGGAGTAGAGACCCAGTACTTC
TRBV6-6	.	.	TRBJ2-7	CASSYGADGQYF	TGTGCCAGCAGTTACGGGGCGGACGGGCAGTACTTC
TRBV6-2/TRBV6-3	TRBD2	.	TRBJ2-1	CASSYLAADNEQFF	TGTGCCAGCAGTTACCTAGCGGCCGACAATGAGCAGTTCTTC
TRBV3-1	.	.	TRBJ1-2	CASSQEDQDPPYGYTF	TGTGCCAGCAGCCAAGAGGACCAGGATCCCCCATATGGCTACACCTTC
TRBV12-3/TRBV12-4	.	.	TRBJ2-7	CASSRKPVYEQYF	TGTGCCAGCAGCCGAAAGCCCGTCTACGAGCAGTACTTC
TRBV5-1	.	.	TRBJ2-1	CASSSSAGRNEQFF	TGCGCCAGCAGCTCCTCGGCGGGACGGAATGAGCAGTTCTTC
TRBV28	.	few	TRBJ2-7	CASSSDRLYEQYF	TGTGCCAGCAGTTCAGACAGGCTCTACGAGCAGTACTTC
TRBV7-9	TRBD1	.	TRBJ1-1	CASSLSPGGATEAFF	TGTGCCAGCAGCTTATCCCCAGGGGGCGCGACTGAAGCTTTCTTT
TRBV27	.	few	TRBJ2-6	CASSGWANVLTF	TGTGCCAGCAGCGGGTGGGCCAACGTCCTGACTTTC
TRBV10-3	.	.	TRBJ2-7	CAISGSYEQYF	TGTGCCATCAGTGGATCCTACGAGCAGTACTTC
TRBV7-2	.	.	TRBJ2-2	CASSLGQITGELFF	TGTGCCAGCAGCTTAGGACAGATCACCGGGGAGCTGTTTTTT
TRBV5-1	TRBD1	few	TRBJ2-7	CASSLVVQGAYEQYF	TGCGCCAGCAGCTTGGTCGTCCAGGGGGCTTACGAGCAGTACTTC
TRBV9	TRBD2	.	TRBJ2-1	CASSTFTPGLAGVTYNEQFF	TGTGCCAGCAGCACCTTCACACCAGGACTAGCGGGAGTGACTTACAATGAGCAGTTCTTC
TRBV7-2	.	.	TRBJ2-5	CASSRTPQETQYF	TGTGCCAGCAGCCGGACACCCCAAGAGACCCAGTACTTC
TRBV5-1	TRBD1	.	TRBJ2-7	CASSLQGQGLGEQYF	TGCGCCAGCAGCTTACAAGGACAGGGCCTCGGAGAGCAGTACTTC
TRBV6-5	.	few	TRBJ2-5	CASRTRETQYF	TGTGCCAGCAGGACCCGAGAGACCCAGTACTTC
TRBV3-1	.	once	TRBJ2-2	CASSQDGRTFTGELFF	TGTGCCAGCAGCCAAGATGGGCGGACCTTCACCGGGGAGCTGTTTTTT
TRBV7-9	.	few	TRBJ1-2	CASRAAGVNYGYTF	TGTGCCAGCAGGGCAGCGGGCGTTAACTATGGCTACACCTTC
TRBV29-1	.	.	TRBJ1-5	CSVESGFNQPQHF	TGCAGCGTTGAATCGGGGTTCAATCAGCCCCAGCATTTT
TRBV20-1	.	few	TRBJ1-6	CSAQRRERRSPLHF	TGCAGTGCCCAGCGGAGGGAGAGGCGTTCACCCCTCCACTTT
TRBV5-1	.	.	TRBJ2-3	CASSPAAGYAYF	TGCGCCAGCAGCCCCGCGGCAGGGTACGCGTATTTT
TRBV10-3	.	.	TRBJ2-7	CAISEVIPYVEQYF	TGTGCCATCAGTGAAGTGATACCCTACGTGGAGCAGTACTTC
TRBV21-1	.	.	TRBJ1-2	CASHRWAISGDYGYTF	TGTGCCAGCCATCGTTGGGCAATCTCTGGGGACTATGGCTACACCTTC
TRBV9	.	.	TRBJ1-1	CASSVVQGNTEAFF	TGTGCCAGCAGCGTAGTCCAGGGGAACACTGAAGCTTTCTTT
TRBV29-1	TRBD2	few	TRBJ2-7	CSVRGTSGRGEQYF	TGCAGCGTCCGCGGGACTAGCGGGAGAGGGGAGCAGTACTTC